This T cell receptor beta chain was sequenced in a study of CD8+ T cells in alopecia areata. Study in general: Treated patients took oral tofacitinib at 5 to 10 mg twice daily. Tofacitinib administration persisted for 6 to 18 months, succeeded by 6 months off drug. Points from the study as a whole: In scalp, tofacitinib significantly decreased clonality and expanded CD8+ clones among the top 100.

About this clone: What it binds is unknown.

Treatment reported: oral pan-JAK inhibitor, 5-10 mg twice daily. cDNA prepared by RNA extraction and subsequent reverse transcription served as the template for sequencing. Measured with immunoSEQ multiplex PCR; TCRdb has only the in-frame clones, and not every one. The sample has more than 150,000 clones; about 60% are singletons. The sequencing used CD8+ T cells sorted from blood, collected at week 24, from a patient treated with tofacitinib. The receptor was derived from a human donor with alopecia areata.

The CDR3 protein is CASSQVGTGFEKLFF. In nucleotides, the CDR3 is TGCGCCAGCAGCCAAGTGGGAACAGGGTTTGAAAAACTGTTTTTT. The chain is built from TRBV4-1 and TRBJ1-4, with TRBD1 as a possible D gene (6 bases). The V end was cut by 1 base, the J end by 7 bases, with 13 bases between. The V gene's germline CDR1 is MGHRA and CDR2 YSYEKL. This CDR3 contains 15 residues.